This TCR beta chain appears in the sequencing data of a study of T cell responses to AZD1222 COVID-19 vaccine. The CDR3 spans 16 residues. Method: immunoSEQ multiplex PCR; TCRdb's copy keeps in-frame clones and lacks some. Of 100,000 or so clones listed, about 86% are singletons. As to this clone: Its specificity is not known.

Overall study findings and caveats: Spike-specific TCR breadth and depth grew following two AZD1222 doses. Only five to seven AZD1222 recipients were seropositive at baseline. Spike-spanning, vaccine-associated CD4 TCRs were dominant at 160-218 and 743-854. Mostly white British, mostly female donors; authors suggested clonal diversity may be underestimated.

The chain is built from TRBV21-1 and TRBJ2-1; TRBD2 reflects the table's D call only, with no check against the DNA. TRBV21-1 is tagged as a pseudogene. This TCR came from an adult in good health. The sample consisted of peripheral blood, taken on day 0 of AZD1222 vaccination. CDR3 nucleotides: TGTGCCAGCAGCAAGTTAGGACTAGCGGGAGAACGCGAGCAGTTCTTC. It is translated as CASSKLGLAGEREQFF.